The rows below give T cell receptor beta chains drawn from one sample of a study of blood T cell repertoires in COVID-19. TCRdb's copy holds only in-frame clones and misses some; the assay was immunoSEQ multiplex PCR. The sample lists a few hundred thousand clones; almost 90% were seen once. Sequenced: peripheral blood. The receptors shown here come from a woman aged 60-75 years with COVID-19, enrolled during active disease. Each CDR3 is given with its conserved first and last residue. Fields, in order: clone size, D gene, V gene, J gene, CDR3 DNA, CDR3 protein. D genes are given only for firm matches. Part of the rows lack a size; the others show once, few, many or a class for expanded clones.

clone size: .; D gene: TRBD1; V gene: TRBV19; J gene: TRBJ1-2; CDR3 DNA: TGTGCCAGTAGTCCAGACAGGGGGCCCTATGGCTACACCTTC; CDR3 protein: CASSPDRGPYGYTF
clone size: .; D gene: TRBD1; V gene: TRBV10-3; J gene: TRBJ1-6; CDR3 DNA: TGTGCCATCGCAGGGGGAATAAATAATTCACCCCTCCACTTT; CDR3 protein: CAIAGGINNSPLHF
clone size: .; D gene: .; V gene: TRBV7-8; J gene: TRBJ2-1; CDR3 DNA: TGTGCCAGCAGCCAACGGACAGCCGACAATGAGCAGTTCTTC; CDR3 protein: CASSQRTADNEQFF
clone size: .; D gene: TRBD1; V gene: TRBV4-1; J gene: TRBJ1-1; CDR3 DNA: TGCGCCAGCAGCCAACCTTACAGGGGGCAGGCCACTGAAGCTTTCTTT; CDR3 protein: CASSQPYRGQATEAFF
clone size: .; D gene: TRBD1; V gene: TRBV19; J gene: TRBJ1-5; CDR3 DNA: TGTGCCAGTACCCGAGGGACAGTTCCAGATCAGCCCCAGCATTTT; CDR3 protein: CASTRGTVPDQPQHF
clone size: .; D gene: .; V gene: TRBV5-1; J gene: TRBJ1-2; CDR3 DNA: TGCGCCAGCAGCCCATACCCCGGGACAATTTATGGCTACACCTTC; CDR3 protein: CASSPYPGTIYGYTF
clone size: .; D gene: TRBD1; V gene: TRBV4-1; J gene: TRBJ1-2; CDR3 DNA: TGCGCCAGCAGCGACAGGGCCGGGGGCTATGGCTACACCTTC; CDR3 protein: CASSDRAGGYGYTF
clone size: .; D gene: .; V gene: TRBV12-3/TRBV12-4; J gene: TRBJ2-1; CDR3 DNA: TGTGCCAGCAGAACAGGTTACAATGAGCAGTTCTTC; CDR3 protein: CASRTGYNEQFF
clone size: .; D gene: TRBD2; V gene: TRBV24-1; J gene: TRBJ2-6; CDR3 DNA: TGTGCCACCAGTGATGTGACTAGCGGTGGCTCTGGGGCCAACGTCCTGACTTTC; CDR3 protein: CATSDVTSGGSGANVLTF
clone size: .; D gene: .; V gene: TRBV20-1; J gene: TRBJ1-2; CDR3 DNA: TGCAGTGCTGCCACAGGGTATGGCTACACCTTC; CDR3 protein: CSAATGYGYTF
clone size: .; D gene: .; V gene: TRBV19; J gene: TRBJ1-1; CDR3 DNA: TGTGCCAGTAGTATCGGGAACACTGAAGCTTTCTTT; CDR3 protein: CASSIGNTEAFF
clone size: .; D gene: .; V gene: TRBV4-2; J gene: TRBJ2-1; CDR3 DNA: TGTGCCAGCAGGGCCACGGGGAATGAGCAGTTCTTC; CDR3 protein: CASRATGNEQFF
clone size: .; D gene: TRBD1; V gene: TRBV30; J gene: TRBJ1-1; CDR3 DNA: TGTGCCTGGAGAGACGACAGGGGTGACACTGAAGCTTTCTTT; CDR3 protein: CAWRDDRGDTEAFF
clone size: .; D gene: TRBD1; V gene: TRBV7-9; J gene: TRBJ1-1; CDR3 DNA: TGTGCCAGCAGCCCGTGGGGACAGGGCGGCACTGAAGCTTTCTTT; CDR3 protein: CASSPWGQGGTEAFF
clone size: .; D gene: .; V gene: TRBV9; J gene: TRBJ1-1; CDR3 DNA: TGTGCCAGCAGCCCAGGATGGTCTAACACTGAAGCTTTCTTT; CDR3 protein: CASSPGWSNTEAFF
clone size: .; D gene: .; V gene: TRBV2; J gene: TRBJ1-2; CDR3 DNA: TGTGCCAGCAGTACGAGTCAGACAGATGGCTACACCTTC; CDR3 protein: CASSTSQTDGYTF
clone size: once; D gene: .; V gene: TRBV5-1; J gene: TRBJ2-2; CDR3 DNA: TGCGCCAGCAGCTCGGACAGCCACGAAAGGCTGTTTTTT; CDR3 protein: CASSSDSHERLFF
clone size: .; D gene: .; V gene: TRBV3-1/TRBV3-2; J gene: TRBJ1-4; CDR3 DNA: TGTGCCAGCAGCCAAGGATCTAATGTTAATGAAAAACTGTTTTTT; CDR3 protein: CASSQGSNVNEKLFF
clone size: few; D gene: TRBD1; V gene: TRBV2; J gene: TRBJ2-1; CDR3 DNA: TGTGCCAGTACACAGGGGGCGGACAATGAGCAGTTCTTC; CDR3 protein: CASTQGADNEQFF
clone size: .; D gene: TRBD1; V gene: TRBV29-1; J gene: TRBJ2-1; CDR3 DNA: TGCAGCGTTGTAAGGACAGGGAGACCAAGCTCCTACAATGAGCAGTTCTTC; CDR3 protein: CSVVRTGRPSSYNEQFF
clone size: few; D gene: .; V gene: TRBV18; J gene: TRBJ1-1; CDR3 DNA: TGTGCCAGCTCACCGTCCTCCCGTGAAGCTTTCTTT; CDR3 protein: CASSPSSREAFF
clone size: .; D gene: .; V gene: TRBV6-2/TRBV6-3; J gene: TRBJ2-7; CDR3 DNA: TGTGCCAGCAGTCCGTTAAGGGGCCCCGGAGAGCAGTACTTC; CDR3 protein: CASSPLRGPGEQYF
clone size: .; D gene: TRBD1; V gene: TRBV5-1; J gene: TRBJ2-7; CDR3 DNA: TGCGCCAGCAGCTTTACGGGACAGGGGGCACGAGAGCAGTACTTC; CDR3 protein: CASSFTGQGAREQYF
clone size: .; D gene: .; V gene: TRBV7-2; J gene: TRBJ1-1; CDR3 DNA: TGTGCCAGCAGCTCCTACTATGGGAGCACTGAAGCTTTCTTT; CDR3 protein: CASSSYYGSTEAFF
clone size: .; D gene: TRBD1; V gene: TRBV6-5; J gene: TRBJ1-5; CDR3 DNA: TGTGCCAGCAGCCCCGGGACAGGGGAGCAGCCCCAGCATTTT; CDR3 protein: CASSPGTGEQPQHF
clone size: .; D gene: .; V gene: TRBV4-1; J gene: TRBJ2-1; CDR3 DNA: TGCGCCAGCAGCCAAGATCCCCGGGTCCGGCAGTTCTTC; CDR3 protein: CASSQDPRVRQFF
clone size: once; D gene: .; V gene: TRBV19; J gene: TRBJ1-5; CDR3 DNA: TGTGCCAGTAGTATGGGGGGGATATTCGGTCAGCCCCAGCATTTT; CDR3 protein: CASSMGGIFGQPQHF
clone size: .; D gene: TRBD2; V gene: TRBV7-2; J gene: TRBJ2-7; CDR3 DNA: TGTGCCAGCAGCTTAGGCCCCTCGGGAGGGCAGTTAAAGTACGAGCAGTACTTC; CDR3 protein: CASSLGPSGGQLKYEQYF
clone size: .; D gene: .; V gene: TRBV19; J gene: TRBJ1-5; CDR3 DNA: TGTGCCAGTAGTATTCTAGGGGGCAATCAGCCCCAGCATTTT; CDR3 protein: CASSILGGNQPQHF
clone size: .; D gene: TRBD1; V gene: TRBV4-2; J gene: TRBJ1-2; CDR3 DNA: TGTGCCAGCAGCCGCGGCCTGACAGGGGGAAACTATGGCTACACCTTC; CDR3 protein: CASSRGLTGGNYGYTF
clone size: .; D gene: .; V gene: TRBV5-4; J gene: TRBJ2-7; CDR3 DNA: TGTGCCAGCAGCTTGGTAGGAGGGAGTGAGCAGTACTTC; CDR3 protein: CASSLVGGSEQYF
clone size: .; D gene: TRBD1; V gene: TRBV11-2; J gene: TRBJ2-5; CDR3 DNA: TGTGCCAGCAGCTTATACCGTAGGAGGACAGGGGTAGAGACCCAGTACTTC; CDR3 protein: CASSLYRRRTGVETQYF
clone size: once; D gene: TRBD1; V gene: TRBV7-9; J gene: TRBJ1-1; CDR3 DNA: TGTGCCAGCAGGGGGACAGGGGAGAACACTGAAGCTTTCTTT; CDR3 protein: CASRGTGENTEAFF
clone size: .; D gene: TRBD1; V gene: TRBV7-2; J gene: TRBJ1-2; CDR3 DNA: TGTGCCAGCAGCCTAGGACAGGGAGGCTATGGCTACACCTTC; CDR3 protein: CASSLGQGGYGYTF
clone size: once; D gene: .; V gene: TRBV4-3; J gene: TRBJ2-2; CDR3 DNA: TGCGCCAGCAGCCAAGATGAGGCTTCGAACACCGGGGAGCTGTTTTTT; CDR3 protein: CASSQDEASNTGELFF
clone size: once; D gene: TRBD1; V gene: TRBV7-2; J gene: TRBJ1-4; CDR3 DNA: TGTGCCAGCAGTTCCGAGGCGGGGACAGGACTGTTTTTT; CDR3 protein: CASSSEAGTGLFF
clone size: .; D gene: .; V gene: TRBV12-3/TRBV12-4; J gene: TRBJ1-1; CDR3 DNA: TGTGCCAGCAGTCAATTGGGGGGCACTGAAGCTTTCTTT; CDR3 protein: CASSQLGGTEAFF
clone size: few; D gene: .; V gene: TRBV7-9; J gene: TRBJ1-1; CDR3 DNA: TGTGCCAGCAGCTTAGCCCTACAGGCCACGGAGGCTTTCTTT; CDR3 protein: CASSLALQATEAFF
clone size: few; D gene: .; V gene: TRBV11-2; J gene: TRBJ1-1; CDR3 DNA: TGTGCCAGCAGCTTAGGGGTCAGGGGGAACACTGAAGCTTTCTTT; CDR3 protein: CASSLGVRGNTEAFF
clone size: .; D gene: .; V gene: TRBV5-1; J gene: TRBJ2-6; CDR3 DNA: TGCGCCAGCAGCTTTACAGCCTCTGGGGCCAACGTCCTGACTTTC; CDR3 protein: CASSFTASGANVLTF
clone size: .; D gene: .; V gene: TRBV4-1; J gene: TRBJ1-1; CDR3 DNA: TGCGCCAGCAGCCAAAGGGGGGTAGCGGGTGAAGCTTTCTTT; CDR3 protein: CASSQRGVAGEAFF
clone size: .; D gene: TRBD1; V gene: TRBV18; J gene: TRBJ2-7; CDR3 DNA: TGTGCCAGCCCGGGACAGCGACACTCCTACGAGCAGTACTTC; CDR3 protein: CASPGQRHSYEQYF
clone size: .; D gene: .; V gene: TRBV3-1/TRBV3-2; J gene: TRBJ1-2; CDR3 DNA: TGTGCCAGCAGCCCGGACTATGGACACCTAAAGGGGGGCTACACCTTC; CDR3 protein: CASSPDYGHLKGGYTF
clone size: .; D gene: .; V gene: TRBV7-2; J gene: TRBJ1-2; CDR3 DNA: TGTGCCAGCAGCTTAGACAGAGCTTATGGCTACACCTTC; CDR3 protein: CASSLDRAYGYTF
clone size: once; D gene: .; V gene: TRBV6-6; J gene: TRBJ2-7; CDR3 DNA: TGTGCCAGCAGTGGCGCAAGGGGGGGCGCTGGGCAGTACTTC; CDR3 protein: CASSGARGGAGQYF
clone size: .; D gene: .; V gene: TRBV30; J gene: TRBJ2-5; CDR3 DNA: TGTGCCTGGAGTCTATACGGTGACAGTCAGACCCAGTACTTC; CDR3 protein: CAWSLYGDSQTQYF
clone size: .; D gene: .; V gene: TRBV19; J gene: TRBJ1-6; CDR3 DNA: TGTGCCAGTAGTACCGGGACAATTATACCACCCCTCCACTTT; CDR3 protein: CASSTGTIIPPLHF
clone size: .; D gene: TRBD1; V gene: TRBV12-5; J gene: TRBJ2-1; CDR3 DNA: TGTGCTAGTGGTTCCCTAGGTCCGGACAGGGGAATACGTAGAAATGAGCAGTTCTTC; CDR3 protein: CASGSLGPDRGIRRNEQFF
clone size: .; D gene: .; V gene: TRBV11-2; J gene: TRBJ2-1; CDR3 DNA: TGTGCCAGCAGCTTGGGAACTAGTTCCGGTGAGCAGTTCTTC; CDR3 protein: CASSLGTSSGEQFF
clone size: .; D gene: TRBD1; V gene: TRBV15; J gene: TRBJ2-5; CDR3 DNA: TGTGCCACCAGCAGAGGTTTCTGGGACAGGGGCAACTTC; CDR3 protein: CATSRGFWDRGNF
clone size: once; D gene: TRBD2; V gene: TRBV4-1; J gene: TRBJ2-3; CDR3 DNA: TGCGCCAGCAGCCCCGGACTAGCGGGGATTCCTAGCACAGATACGCAGTATTTT; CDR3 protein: CASSPGLAGIPSTDTQYF
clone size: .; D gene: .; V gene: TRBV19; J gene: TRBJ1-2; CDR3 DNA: TGTGCCAGCCAGACACTCGCCACCCAGAACTATGGCTACACCTTC; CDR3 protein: CASQTLATQNYGYTF
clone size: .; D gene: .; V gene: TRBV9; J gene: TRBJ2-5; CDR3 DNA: TGTGCCAGCAGCGTAGTAGGGGAGGACGACGCCACCCAGTACTTC; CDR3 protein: CASSVVGEDDATQYF